What follows describes a single T cell receptor (beta chain). Its target is not known. Profiled with immunoSEQ multiplex PCR; TCRdb holds only in-frame clones, not every one. The table lists fewer than 60,000 clones, 65% to 90% of them singletons. The data stem from a study of identifying expanded T cells in peripheral blood. The ends were cut back, 0 bases at V and 11 bases at J, with 11 bases in the middle. This CDR3 spans 12 amino acids. Per germline, CDR1 SEHNR and CDR2 FQNEAQ (reference sequence). Whole-study findings and limits: About 1.2 clones differed between technical replicates, versus about 15 and 19 over time.

Healthy donors had no documented immune events, such as infections, while sampled. V is TRBV7-9 and J is TRBJ2-7; no reliable D call. This clonotype originated in a person between 18 and 75 years old in good health. Sequencing was carried out using blood. CDR3 DNA: TGTGCCAGCAGCTTAGCGATGTCAGGAGAGTACTTC. Amino acids: CASSLAMSGEYF.